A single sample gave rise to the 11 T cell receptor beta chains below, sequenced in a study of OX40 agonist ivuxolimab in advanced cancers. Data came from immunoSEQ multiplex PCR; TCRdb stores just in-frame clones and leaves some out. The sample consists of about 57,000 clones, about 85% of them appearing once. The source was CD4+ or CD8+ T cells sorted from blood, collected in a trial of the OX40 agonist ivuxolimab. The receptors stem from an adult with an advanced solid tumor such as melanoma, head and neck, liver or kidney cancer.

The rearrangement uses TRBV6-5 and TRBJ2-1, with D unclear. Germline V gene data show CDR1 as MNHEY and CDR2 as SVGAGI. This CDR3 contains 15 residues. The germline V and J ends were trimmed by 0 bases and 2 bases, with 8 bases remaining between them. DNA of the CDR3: TGTGCCAGCAGTTACTCTCCCCGTGCCTACAATGAGCAGTTCTTC. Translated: CASSYSPRAYNEQFF.

CDR3 in amino acids: CASSLEGVRPQHF. The CDR3 DNA reads TGTGCCAGCAGTTTAGAGGGAGTACGGCCCCAGCATTTT. The genes are TRBV28 and TRBJ1-5; D uncertain. This CDR3 is 13 amino acids long. Germline V gene data show CDR1 as MDHEN and CDR2 as SYDVKM. V was cut by 2 bases and J by 9 bases, with 11 bases left in between.

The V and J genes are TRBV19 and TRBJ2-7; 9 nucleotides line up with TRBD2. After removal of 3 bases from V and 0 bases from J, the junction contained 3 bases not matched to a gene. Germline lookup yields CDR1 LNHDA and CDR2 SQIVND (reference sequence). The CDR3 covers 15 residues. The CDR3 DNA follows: TGTGCCAGTAGTATGGGACTAGCAGGCTCCTACGAGCAGTACTTC. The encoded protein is CASSMGLAGSYEQYF. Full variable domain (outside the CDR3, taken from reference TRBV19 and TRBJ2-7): DGGITQSPKYLFRKEGQNVTLSCEQNLNHDAMYWYRQDPGQGLRLIYYSQIVNDFQKGDIAEGYSVSREKKESFPLTVTSAQKNPTAFYLCASSMGLAGSYEQYFGPGTRLTVT.

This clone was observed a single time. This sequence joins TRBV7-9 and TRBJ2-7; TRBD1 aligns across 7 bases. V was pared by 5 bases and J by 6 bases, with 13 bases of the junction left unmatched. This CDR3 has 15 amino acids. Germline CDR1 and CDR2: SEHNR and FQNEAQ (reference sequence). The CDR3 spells CASSGMVTGLSEQYF. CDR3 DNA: TGTGCCAGCAGCGGAATGGTGACAGGGCTTTCCGAGCAGTACTTC.

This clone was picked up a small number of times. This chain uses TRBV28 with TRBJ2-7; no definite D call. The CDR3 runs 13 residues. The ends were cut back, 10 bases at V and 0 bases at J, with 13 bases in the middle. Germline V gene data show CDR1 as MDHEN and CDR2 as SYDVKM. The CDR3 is CAIRSPVSYEQYF. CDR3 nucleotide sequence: TGTGCCATCCGTTCCCCGGTCTCCTACGAGCAGTACTTC.

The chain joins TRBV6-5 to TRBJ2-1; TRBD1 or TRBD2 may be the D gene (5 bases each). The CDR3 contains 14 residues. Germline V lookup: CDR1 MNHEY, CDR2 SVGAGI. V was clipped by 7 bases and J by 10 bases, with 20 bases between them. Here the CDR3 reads CASTTGMTAREQFF. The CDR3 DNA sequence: TGTGCCAGCACTACCGGGATGACAGCTAGGGAGCAGTTCTTC.

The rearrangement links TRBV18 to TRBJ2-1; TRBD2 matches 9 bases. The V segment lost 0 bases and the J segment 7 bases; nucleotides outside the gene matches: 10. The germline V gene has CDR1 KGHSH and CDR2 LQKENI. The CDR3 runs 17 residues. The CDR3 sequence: CASSPPFGGRGDNEQFF. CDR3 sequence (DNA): TGTGCCAGCTCACCACCCTTCGGCGGGAGGGGGGATAATGAGCAGTTCTTC.

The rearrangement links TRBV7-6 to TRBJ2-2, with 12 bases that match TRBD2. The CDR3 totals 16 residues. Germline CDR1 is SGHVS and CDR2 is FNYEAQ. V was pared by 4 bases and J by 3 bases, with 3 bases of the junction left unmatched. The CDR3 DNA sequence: TGTGCCAGCAGCTACCTAGCGGGAGGGGACACCGGGGAGCTGTTTTTT. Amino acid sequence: CASSYLAGGDTGELFF.

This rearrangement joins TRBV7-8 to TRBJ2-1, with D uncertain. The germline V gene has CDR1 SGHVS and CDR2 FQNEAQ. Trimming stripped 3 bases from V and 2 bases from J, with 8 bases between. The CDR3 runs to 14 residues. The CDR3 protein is CASSLLRTYNEQFF. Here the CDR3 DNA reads TGTGCCAGCAGCTTGCTTAGGACCTACAATGAGCAGTTCTTC.

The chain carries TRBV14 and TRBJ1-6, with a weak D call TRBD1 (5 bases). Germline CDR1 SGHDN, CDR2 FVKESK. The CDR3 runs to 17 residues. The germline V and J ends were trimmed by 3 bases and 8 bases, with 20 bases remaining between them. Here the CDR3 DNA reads TGTGCCAGCAGCCAGCTTAGGTTGGGGACGCATGATTCACCCCTCCACTTT. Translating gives CASSQLRLGTHDSPLHF.

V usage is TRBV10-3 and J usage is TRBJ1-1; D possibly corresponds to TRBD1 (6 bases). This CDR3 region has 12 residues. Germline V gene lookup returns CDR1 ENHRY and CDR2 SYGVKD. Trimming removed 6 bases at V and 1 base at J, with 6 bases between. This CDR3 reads CAIRGQNTEAFF. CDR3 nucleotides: TGTGCCATCAGGGGACAGAACACTGAAGCTTTCTTT.